This T cell receptor beta chain was sequenced during a study of tumor-infiltrating lymphocytes in primary liver carcinoma. Turning to the study itself: Spanning 30 to 69 years of age, the patients were men and women.

TCR beta cDNA was reverse-transcribed from about 500 ng of total RNA. The reaction used a constant-region primer and ProtoScript II reverse transcriptase. For TCR beta, libraries were produced by three nested multiplex PCR rounds using slightly modified ARM-PCR. Each of the first two PCR rounds ran 9 to 11 cycles with TRBV1-TRBV30 forward and C-beta reverse primers. One entry per CDR3 protein results from TCRdb running MiXCR on the multiplex PCR reads. The table shows some 55,000 distinct CDR3 sequences, with about 68% occurring only once. The CDR3 length is 17 residues. V lost 4 bases and J 4 bases, leaving 21 bases between the germline ends. Overall study findings and caveats: Tumor-adjacent and tumor-blood pairs shared a smaller degree of overlap than tumor region pairs. Among top clones, only about 7.5-24% appeared in all five tumor regions.

In regard to this clonotype: Antigen unknown.

Starting material for RNA and DNA co-extraction consisted of roughly 19-31 mg of unsorted bulk tissue. Tumor samples uniformly had over 85% viable tumor cells. The chain is built from TRBV12-3 or TRBV12-4 and TRBJ2-3, with D tentatively TRBD1 (6 bases). The TCR comes from a man aged 35-49 years with primary liver carcinoma and hepatitis B virus infection. The specimen sequenced was liver tumor tissue from sampling region 2. Regarding subset: tumor region T2, inferior pole. CDR3 loop: CASSSPEVQGRSDTQYF. CDR3 DNA sequence: TGTGCCAGCAGTTCGCCTGAGGTACAGGGACGGTCAGATACGCAGTATTTT.